This T cell receptor (beta chain) was captured in a study of identical twins. CDR1 SQVTM and CDR2 ANQGSEA come from the germline V gene. This CDR3 is built from 10 residues. The V gene lost 4 bases and the J gene lost 5 bases, with 6 bases spanning the gap. Study outcomes and limitations: Memory repertoires showed no such pattern, whereas abundant cord blood beta clonotypes carried fewer insertions. Researchers reported excess low generation probability among twin-shared out-of-frame alpha sequences.

This clonotype was picked up many times. Its antigen is undetermined. TCRdb passed the 5' RACE reads through MiXCR, listing each CDR3 protein once. The profile shows roughly 250,000 distinct CDR3 sequences, over 11% of them singletons. The chain is built from TRBV29-1 and TRBJ2-7; D unresolved. The sequenced material came from memory (CD45RO+) T cells sorted from blood. This clonotype originated in a woman under 30 in good health. The CDR3 sequence: CSVGHDEQYF. The CDR3, as DNA: TGCAGCGTTGGGCACGACGAGCAGTACTTC.